This is a list of T cell receptor beta chains from one sample in a study of spatial heterogeneity in lung cancer. TCRdb reprocessed the 5' RACE reads via MiXCR and lists one record per CDR3 protein. The sample has 60,000 to 85,000 distinct CDR3 sequences, roughly 8.9% seen once; the top ten hold approximately 1.8%. The sequencing here drew on PBMCs, taken at follow-up. Every receptor here comes from a female donor with early-stage non-small cell lung cancer. The CDR3 runs from the conserved cysteine through the conserved F or W. D genes are given only for firm matches. The size of a clone is reported for some rows only, either as once, few or many, or as a class for expanded clones.

d_call,clone_size,v_call,j_call,cdr3_nt,cdr3_aa
.,.,TRBV4-1,TRBJ1-2,TGCGCCAGCAGCCAAGATGGCAGGGACGACTTAAGGGGCTACACCTTC,CASSQDGRDDLRGYTF
TRBD1,many,TRBV19,TRBJ2-2,TGTGCCAGTAGTCCGACAGGGTGGACCGGGGAGCTGTTTTTT,CASSPTGWTGELFF
.,many,TRBV29-1,TRBJ1-1,TGCAGCGTTGAAGATTCCGGGCCTTTCTTT,CSVEDSGPFF
.,many,TRBV11-3,TRBJ2-1,TGTGCCAGCAGCCAAGACAGCTCCTACAATGAGCAGTTCTTC,CASSQDSSYNEQFF
.,many,TRBV11-2,TRBJ2-7,TGTGCCAGCAGCTTAGGCCTAGGGGGGTACGAGCAGTACTTC,CASSLGLGGYEQYF
TRBD2,many,TRBV10-3,TRBJ2-7,TGTGCCATCAGCCCTAGCGGGCCTTCCTACGAGCAGTACTTC,CAISPSGPSYEQYF
TRBD1,many,TRBV7-2,TRBJ1-2,TGTGCCAGCAGCAAAACAGGGGACGGTGATGGCTACACCTTC,CASSKTGDGDGYTF
.,many,TRBV18,TRBJ2-6,TGTGCCAGCTCAGGCGGCAGATCTGGGGCCAACGTCCTGACTTTC,CASSGGRSGANVLTF
.,many,TRBV6-5,TRBJ2-3,TGTGCCAGCAGCCGTACAGGGAGCACAGATACGCAGTATTTT,CASSRTGSTDTQYF
TRBD2,many,TRBV12-3/TRBV12-4,TRBJ2-1,TGTGCCAGCAGCCGGGGGGGTTGGGTGTTCTTC,CASSRGGWVFF
TRBD1,many,TRBV27,TRBJ2-2,TGTGCCAGCAGTCGTCAACAGGGGAGCGGGGAGCTGTTTTTT,CASSRQQGSGELFF
TRBD1,.,TRBV29-1,TRBJ2-7,TGCAGCGGGTCCGGGACAGGGCGCGAGCAGTACTTC,CSGSGTGREQYF
.,many,TRBV24-1,TRBJ1-2,TGTGCCACCAGTGATGTTAACAGGGCTGGCTACACCTTC,CATSDVNRAGYTF
TRBD2,many,TRBV2,TRBJ2-5,TGTGCCAGCGGAATGGGGGGGGAGACCCAGTACTTC,CASGMGGETQYF
.,many,TRBV3-1,TRBJ2-7,TGTGCCAGCAGCCAAGACCGGGGCAGCTACGAGCAGTACTTC,CASSQDRGSYEQYF
TRBD2,many,TRBV18,TRBJ2-1,TGTGCCAGCTCACCTCTATCTAGCGGTCTTCCCCACAACAATGAGCAGTTCTTC,CASSPLSSGLPHNNEQFF
TRBD1,many,TRBV5-1,TRBJ1-1,TGCGCCAGCAGCTCCGGAGGGGGCGCGGGTACTGAAGCTTTCTTT,CASSSGGGAGTEAFF
.,.,TRBV10-3,TRBJ2-7,TGTGCCATCAGTGAGTATGGCAGGGGAAACGAGCAGTACTTC,CAISEYGRGNEQYF
.,many,TRBV28,TRBJ2-7,TGTGCCAGCAGCCTCGGAGGGGCGTTCTACGAGCAGTACTTC,CASSLGGAFYEQYF
.,many,TRBV6-5,TRBJ1-1,TGTGCCAGCAGTCACTCCCTGGGGGCCCCAGGGGACACTGAAGCTTTCTTT,CASSHSLGAPGDTEAFF
.,many,TRBV4-2,TRBJ1-6,TGTGCCAGCAGCCAAGTCTCACCAGGGGATTCACCCCTCCACTTT,CASSQVSPGDSPLHF
TRBD1,.,TRBV19,TRBJ2-5,TGTGCCAGATCCCGGGACAGGGGTACGAGGGGGCAGACCCAGTACTTC,CARSRDRGTRGQTQYF
TRBD2,many,TRBV28,TRBJ2-1,TGTGCCAGCAGTCTCTGGGGGGGGAGCTCCTACAATGAGCAGTTCTTC,CASSLWGGSSYNEQFF
.,many,TRBV5-1,TRBJ2-1,TGCGCCAGCAGACCGGACACCGGGAATGAGCAGTTCTTC,CASRPDTGNEQFF